A single T cell receptor beta chain is shown here with its context. Its matching antigen is unknown. A much larger clone sits a single nucleotide away, making a read error possible. Germline assignment: CDR1 MDHEN and CDR2 SYDVKM. Deletions cut 5 bases from V and 3 bases from J, with 7 bases between. This CDR3 has 12 residues. Diagnoses were established from clinical symptoms, serum thyroxine, TRAb, thyroid ultrasound and orbital computed tomography. This entry comes from a study of Graves' ophthalmopathy and Graves' hyperthyroidism. Study as a whole: No treatment had been given when peripheral blood was collected at initial diagnosis.

From RNA, the CDR3 regions of TCR beta chains were amplified and sequenced. Following a first-round RT-PCR that used HTBI primers, a second-round multiplex PCR was carried out. Using its own MiXCR run on the multiplex PCR reads, TCRdb lists one record per CDR3 protein. This table holds about 480,000 distinct CDR3 sequences, about 15% found once. Broader study findings: As the model predicted ophthalmopathy progression, it achieved a sensitivity of 65% to 71% and a specificity of approximately 72%. Ophthalmopathy and stable hyperthyroidism were discriminated by a 13-signature model, with approximately 88% sensitivity and around 77% specificity.

The chain couples TRBV28 to TRBJ1-1; D uncertain. The sequence came from a woman aged 25 to 39 with Graves' ophthalmopathy. Sequenced sample: blood. In nucleotides, the CDR3 is TGTGCCAGCAGTACCCAGGACACTGAAGCTTTCTTT. Translation: CASSTQDTEAFF.